The 7 T cell receptor beta chains below were found in one sample sequenced in a study of shared clonotypes between healthy human individuals. Repertoires were generated with immunoSEQ multiplex PCR, while TCRdb's copy carries only in-frame clones and drops some. The data contain about 550,000 clones, 95% of them singletons. It was CD45RO-negative cells, positively selected for CCR7, that made up naive CD8 cells, with terminally differentiated effector memory CD45RA+ cells excluded. The source material was naive CD8+ T cells sorted from blood. The receptors were sampled from a woman under 40 in good health.

This sequence joins TRBV5-4 and TRBJ2-1; D could derive from TRBD1 or TRBD2 (6 bases each). The CDR3 consists of 14 residues. Trimming removed 0 bases from V and 8 bases from J, with 12 bases in between. Looked up from germline, CDR1 is SGHNT and CDR2 is YYREEE (reference sequence). CDR3 in DNA: TGTGCCAGCAGCTTGGGTCGGGGGCGTGATGAGCAGTTCTTC. It yields the protein CASSLGRGRDEQFF.

For the CDR3, the DNA is TGTGCCAGCAGTCAAGAGACTAGCGGGGGTCTCTACAATGAGCAGTTCTTC. This encodes CASSQETSGGLYNEQFF. This chain links TRBV27 with TRBJ2-1; 12 bases agree with TRBD2. The V gene end was trimmed by 5 bases and the J gene end by 3 bases; junction bases not matched to a gene: 8. Looked up from germline, CDR1 is MNHEY and CDR2 is SMNVEV (reference sequence). The CDR3 spans 17 residues.

The rearrangement joins TRBV13 to TRBJ2-1, with TRBD2 matching 13 bases. This CDR3 is 16 amino acids long. The V gene end was trimmed by 1 base and the J gene end by 7 bases; junction bases not matched to a gene: 4. Looked up from germline, CDR1 is PRHDT and CDR2 is FYEKMQ (reference sequence). The CDR3 DNA follows: TGTGCCAGCAGCTTAGCAGGGACTAGCGGGGATAATGAGCAGTTCTTC. It translates to CASSLAGTSGDNEQFF.

The V gene is TRBV28, the J gene TRBJ2-1; D unclear. The CDR3 consists of 19 residues. Germline lookup yields CDR1 MDHEN and CDR2 SYDVKM. The V end was cut by 8 bases, the J end by 0 bases, with 26 bases between. CDR3 protein: CASGSNSRKTQYSYNEQFF. The CDR3 DNA reads as TGTGCCAGCGGTTCCAACTCGCGGAAAACCCAATACTCCTACAATGAGCAGTTCTTC.

This chain connects TRBV11-1 to TRBJ2-3; 8 positions agree with TRBD2. The CDR3 is made up of 16 amino acids. The J segment lost 2 bases and the V segment lost 5 bases, leaving 9 bases of the junction unmatched. CDR1 is SGHAT, CDR2 FQDESV, per germline (reference sequence). The CDR3 coding sequence is TGTGCCAGCAGCCAGTCGGCGGGAGGCTTCACAGATACGCAGTATTTT. Amino acids: CASSQSAGGFTDTQYF. The whole variable domain, filled in from reference TRBV11-1 and TRBJ2-3, reads EAEVAQSPRYKITEKSQAVAFWCDPISGHATLYWYRQILGQGPELLVQFQDESVVDDSQLPKDRFSAERLKGVDSTLKIQPAELGDSAMYLCASSQSAGGFTDTQYFGPGTRLTVL.

The V call is TRBV19, the J call TRBJ1-2; 8 bases line up with TRBD1. The germline V gene encodes CDR1 LNHDA and CDR2 SQIVND (reference sequence). This CDR3 spans 16 amino acids. With V trimmed by 3 bases and J by 5 bases, 11 bases remained unmatched. Here the CDR3 reads CASSMGQDVRWYGYTF. CDR3 sequence (DNA): TGTGCCAGTAGTATGGGACAGGACGTGCGGTGGTATGGCTACACCTTC. The full variable domain, in which reference TRBV19 and TRBJ1-2 provide the parts outside the CDR3, is DGGITQSPKYLFRKEGQNVTLSCEQNLNHDAMYWYRQDPGQGLRLIYYSQIVNDFQKGDIAEGYSVSREKKESFPLTVTSAQKNPTAFYLCASSMGQDVRWYGYTFGSGTRLTVV.

The chain recombines TRBV10-2 with TRBJ1-1, with D hard to call. The CDR3 has 12 residues. Germline V gene lookup returns CDR1 WSHSY and CDR2 SAAADI. V was pared by 8 bases and J by 6 bases, with 13 bases between. The DNA of the CDR3 is TGCGCCAGCTTTGGAGGGCGAGCTGAAGCTTTCTTT. It specifies CASFGGRAEAFF.